This TCR beta chain was sequenced in a study of blood T cell repertoires in COVID-19 (dated by TCRdb to the early 2020s). Regarding the complete study: Collaborator samples came from the United States, Italy and Spain and covered acute and convalescent phases of COVID-19. Where available, HLA class I and class II types were taken from metadata supplied by the sample provider and were not determined by assay-based typing. The samples were drawn from the first 160 participants of the ongoing ImmuneRACE study and from some 1,300 subjects provided by 6 global collaborators. The dataset comprised deeply sampled blood TCRbeta repertoires from subjects exposed to, actively infected with, or recovered from COVID-19. Sample metadata almost always included a de-identified subject ID, COVID-19 status, age in years and sex. The prospective study material was composed of cDNA or gDNA derived from T cells, B-cell-depleted T cells, or PBMCs. A freely available public database, intended as a resource for researchers studying the immune response to SARS-CoV-2, is where the repertoires were released.

From a lookup of the germline V gene, CDR1 and CDR2 are KGHDR and SFDVKD. After removal of 3 bases from V and 4 bases from J, the junction retains 0 bases not matched to a gene. Spanning cysteine to phenylalanine, the CDR3 consists of 13 amino acids. Just the 39-base CDR3 DNA is kept, in frame starting at base 1. The immunoSEQ Assay, a bias-controlled multiplex PCR, was used to amplify TCRbeta CDR3 regions from genomic DNA. The original pipeline was this. Nucleated cell counts per sample were estimated from amplification of reference gene primers within the assay. Sequence reads were collapsed and filtered to measure the absolute abundance of every unique TCRbeta CDR3 rearrangement. For each sample, productive Simpson clonality was calculated as the square root of Simpson's diversity index over productive rearrangements. Imported from immuneACCESS, the table was reduced by TCRdb to in-frame sequences with V and J called. These copies leave out some clones; in studies compared against another copy, an unresolved V gene accounts for under half, and the cause of the remainder is not known. The V and J calls and the clone size are those of that table, but D and trimming were determined from the DNA. This sample lists fewer than 300,000 clones; 91% were detected once. Clones ranked in the top ten supply under 3% of the sample.

At one collaborating source in Seattle, patients were enrolled during active infection and were followed longitudinally through the course of disease. Each collaborating institution followed its own protocols to collect whole blood in K2EDTA tubes. For TCRbeta analysis, collaborators shipped samples as frozen whole blood, isolated PBMCs, or DNA extracted from either of those sample types. In the case of this clone: Its antigen specificity is not known. No base-level quality is on record; no much larger clone is a single base apart.

The full study reports these points: The quantity of clinical and demographic metadata differed by source and by participant and was supplied without curation.

This TCR derives from a person between 18 and 35 years old with COVID-19, enrolled during active disease. The sequenced sample consisted of peripheral blood. The chain uses TRBV24-1 and TRBJ2-5; the junction holds 8 bases that match TRBD2. The bases read TGTGCCACCAGTGATGGACTAGCAGAGACCCAGTACTTC. Its translation is CATSDGLAETQYF.